The source of this T cell receptor beta chain is a study of blood T cell repertoires in COVID-19. The protocol was immunoSEQ multiplex PCR, while the TCRdb copy is restricted to in-frame clones and leaves out a portion. The sample has roughly 250,000 clones, 75% to 95% seen once; the top ten hold just over 2.5%. Sequencing was done on a sample of peripheral blood. The clonotype comes from a person aged 18-35 years with COVID-19, enrolled during active disease.

CDR3 sequence reads: CASSPKTGAILNEQFF. In DNA form, the CDR3 reads TGTGCCAGCAGCCCAAAGACAGGGGCCATCCTCAATGAGCAGTTCTTC. The chain joins TRBV7-9 to TRBJ2-1; 8 positions match TRBD1. Germline trimming cut 5 bases from V and 6 bases from J; bases unmatched to any gene: 12. Germline loops: CDR1 SEHNR, CDR2 FQNEAQ (reference sequence). This CDR3 has 16 residues.